This note documents a single TCR beta chain sequence. Measured with immunoSEQ multiplex PCR; TCRdb has only the in-frame clones, and not every one. The sample has approximately 530,000 clones; approximately 88% are singletons. The data are from a study of blood T cell repertoires in COVID-19. On the study more broadly: Spain, Italy and the United States supplied samples that represented acute and convalescent COVID-19. T cells, B-cell-depleted T cells, or PBMCs supplied cDNA or gDNA.

This CDR3 is built from 15 residues. Unmatched junction bases numbered 11, after V lost 4 bases and J lost 9 bases. Germline CDR1 SGHRS, CDR2 YFSETQ. The receptor was derived from a woman between 50 and 59 years old with COVID-19, enrolled during active disease. The specimen sequenced was peripheral blood. The chain is built from TRBV5-1 and TRBJ2-1; 9 bases are shared with TRBD2. The CDR3 sequence is CASSDGLASGSEQFF. The CDR3 DNA follows: TGCGCCAGCAGCGATGGACTAGCGTCAGGGAGTGAGCAGTTCTTC.